The source of this TCR beta chain is a study of shared clonotypes between healthy human individuals (dated by TCRdb to 2020 to 2022). With regard to the full study: A few men and a couple of women, aged 18 to 49 years, made up the cohort. Blood TCR repertoires of roughly five healthy adults were deeply sequenced to estimate repertoire size and the extent of clonotype sharing between individuals. For each donor, CD4 naive and CD4 memory were each given three plates, CD8 naive was given two plates, and CD8 memory was given one plate. Per donor, leukapheresis produced somewhere between about 0.85 and 8.9 billion PBMCs. Different laboratories and diverse techniques were used to prepare libraries and sequence TCR repertoires, to increase sequencing depth and limit assay-specific biases.

Using the deep immunoSEQ assay, multiplex PCR amplified TCR CDR3 regions from genomic DNA. Extracted genomic DNA from each cell subset was spread evenly across all wells of several immunoSEQ 96-well plates, with each plate serving as a replicate. For sorted subsets, approximately 190 ng genomic DNA, equal to tens of thousands of T cell genomes, was loaded into each replicate PCR. Purified libraries were quantified with a Qubit 3.0 fluorometer, sized on a Bioanalyzer 2100, and re-quantified with the KAPA Library Quantification kit. A separate single-read 150-cycle Illumina NextSeq 550 flow cell was used to sequence each immunoSEQ 96-well plate. In the source study's methods: Because the immunoSEQ output held only junctional sequences and lacked quality scores, the filtering could not match the filtering applied to full-length reads. To assign V/J genes and CDR3, sequences were annotated using PyIR, a Python wrapper for IgBLAST v1.9, with IMGT germline references. Reads with weak V/J assignments (E-value above 1e-6), missing CDR3, stop codons, out-of-frame junctions, or ambiguous translated residues were removed. A V3J clonotype was defined by an identical inferred V gene, J gene, and CDR3 amino acid sequence. Percentage overlap between repertoires was calculated by dividing the number of shared unique clonotypes by the size of the smaller repertoire. Three approaches were used to assess repertoire richness: RTK rarefaction, the Chao1 estimator, and Recon v2.1 estimates of unobserved clonotypes. OLGA was used to compute generation probabilities for all TCRbeta clonotypes that the gDNA method yielded from a few donors. TCRdb mirrors the immuneACCESS table, restricted to in-frame sequences. Some clones are absent from its copies; in checked studies, under half trace to an unresolved V gene, and the reason for the others is unknown. The V and J calls and clone size come from that table; D and trimming were worked out from the DNA. This sample has more than 2 million clones in its table, and approximately 95% of those were observed once. The biggest ten clones account for 0.13% of the sample.

Healthy HIV-negative adults with no recently reported acute infections or vaccinations were included as donors. All donors were Caucasian adults living in Nashville, Tennessee, USA. CD4+ T cells were enriched by magnetic negative selection; naive cells were then positively selected on CD45RA, and the negative fraction formed the memory subset. Blood was obtained by leukapheresis, after which PBMCs were separated by Ficoll-Histopaque density gradient centrifugation and cryopreserved in liquid nitrogen vapor phase. Analytical flow cytometry was used to check the purity and quantity of each magnetically sorted T cell population. Genomic DNA was isolated from every sorted fraction and measured by UV absorbance on a Nanodrop 2000c. Regarding this clone: The clone's antigen remains unknown. No much larger clone is present one base from it, and per-base qualities are unavailable.

Overall study results and their limits: Sharing across several donors was observed for about 5% of naive CD4, under 4% of naive CD8, over 2% of memory CD4, and about 0.39% of memory CD8 clonotypes. Even with the large sequencing depth, rarefaction of the sorted-subset datasets indicated that sequencing was incomplete. Higher generation probabilities were observed for clonotypes shared by all four sorted-subset donors than for non-shared clonotypes. Pairwise subsampling led to the expectation that sequencing depth would affect the degree of clonotype sharing among donors. Naive subsets generally had larger estimated clonotype richness than memory subsets did. Sampling was limited to blood, and TCR repertoires in tissue likely differ from TCR repertoires in blood. Because the study included only a small number of donors, the genetic and exposure-history diversity represented was limited.

Reading the germline V gene gives CDR1 MGHRA and CDR2 YSYEKL. V is pruned by 0 bases and J by 0 bases, leaving 4 bases of the junction without a gene match. The CDR3, from cysteine to phenylalanine, totals 18 residues. The read is trimmed to its CDR3 DNA, 54 bases read in frame from base 1. The origin of this receptor is a man between 18 and 29 years old in good health. Sequenced sample: naive CD4+ T cells sorted from blood. Interpreted using the paper, the cell subset or site label stands for: CD45RA+ positively selected. The chain is made from TRBV4-1 and TRBJ2-7; TRBD2 lines up with 14 middle nucleotides. This receptor carries the CDR3 CASSQDGLAGGLSYEQYF. In nucleotide form, the sequence is TGCGCCAGCAGCCAAGATGGACTAGCGGGGGGCCTCTCCTACGAGCAGTACTTC.